This TCR beta chain derives from a study of blood T cell repertoires in COVID-19. In the original processing: By means of reference gene primer amplification, nucleated cell counts were estimated. Sequencing used immunoSEQ multiplex PCR; TCRdb keeps in-frame clones, though not all of them. That table furnishes V, J and clone size, whereas the DNA furnished D and trimming. This sample carries around 270,000 clones, about 87% of them seen once, and the ten largest clones take approximately 3.8%. The sample consisted of peripheral blood. The clonotype originates from a man between 60 and 75 years old who had recovered from COVID-19.

The CDR3: CASSPLRRDTPYEQYF. CDR3 DNA: TGTGCCAGCTCACCACTTCGCCGGGACACCCCCTACGAGCAGTACTTC. The chain links TRBV18 to TRBJ2-7; perhaps TRBD1 as D (6 bases). The CDR3 runs 16 residues. The germline gives CDR1 KGHSH, CDR2 LQKENI. Trimming left V 1 base short and J 2 bases short, with 15 bases between.